This TCR beta chain was sequenced in a study of blood T cell repertoires in COVID-19. Overall study: The United States, Italy and Spain were the sources of the acute and convalescent COVID-19 samples. T cells, B-cell-depleted T cells, or PBMCs supplied cDNA or gDNA.

Germline-derived CDR1 and CDR2 are SGHRS and YFSETQ. Losses at the gene ends were 5 bases for V and 4 bases for J; bases not matched to a gene: 7. The CDR3 covers 15 residues. Authors' processing steps: Amplification of reference gene primers was used by the study to estimate nucleated cell counts. The protocol was immunoSEQ multiplex PCR, while the TCRdb copy is restricted to in-frame clones and leaves out a portion. D and trimming come from the DNA, and the V and J calls and clone size come from that table. The data contain approximately 100,000 clones, roughly 87% of them seen just once; the ten biggest clones take up around 6%.

The chain recombines TRBV5-1 with TRBJ2-2; 8 bases map to TRBD2. The receptor was derived from a woman in her sixties with acute or convalescent COVID-19. Input material: peripheral blood. CDR3 protein: CASRPGLALTGELFF. The CDR3 nucleotides are TGCGCCAGCAGACCAGGACTAGCTCTCACCGGGGAGCTGTTTTTT.